The 32 T cell receptor beta chains in this list originate from one sample, sequenced in a study of T cell responses to AZD1222 COVID-19 vaccine. Libraries were prepared by immunoSEQ multiplex PCR; TCRdb keeps only in-frame clonotypes and omits some of them. The sample shows about 130,000 clones, 92% of them seen only once. Material: peripheral blood, obtained on day 0 of AZD1222 vaccination. The receptors were gathered from an adult in good health.

CDR3 protein: CASSMSSNSYEQYF. Here the CDR3 DNA reads TGTGCCAGTAGTATGTCCTCCAACTCCTACGAGCAGTACTTC. The V and J genes are TRBV19 and TRBJ2-7; D is unclear. V was cut by 3 bases and J by 0 bases, with 9 bases left in between. The CDR3 consists of 14 residues. CDR1 and CDR2 from the germline V gene are LNHDA and SQIVND (reference sequence).

This clone came up once. The rearrangement uses TRBV5-4 and TRBJ2-7; D might be TRBD1 (6 bases). The length of the CDR3 is 13 residues. V lost 4 bases, J lost 3 bases, and 11 bases lay in between. CDR1 and CDR2 (germline): SGHNT, YYREEE (reference sequence). The chain's CDR3 is CASSLQGGYEQYF. CDR3 DNA sequence: TGTGCCAGCAGCCTGCAAGGGGGCTACGAGCAGTACTTC.

This sequence joins TRBV6-6 and TRBJ2-7; the D gene is possibly TRBD1 (6 bases). CDR1 MNHNY and CDR2 SVGAGI come from the germline V gene (reference sequence). The CDR3 is 14 residues long. V lost 5 bases to trimming and J lost 4 bases, with 15 bases between them. In nucleotides, the CDR3 is TGTGCCAGCAGTCAGGGAACCCAGGGGTACGAGCAGTACTTC. It is translated as CASSQGTQGYEQYF.

The gene calls are TRBV19 and TRBJ1-4; D call uncertain. V shed 3 bases and J shed 2 bases, with 7 bases lying between them. Germline V gene data show CDR1 as LNHDA and CDR2 as SQIVND (reference sequence). There are 14 residues in the CDR3. The CDR3 nucleotides are TGTGCCAGTAGTATTTTCGGGACTAATGAAAAACTGTTTTTT. It yields the protein CASSIFGTNEKLFF.

V is TRBV6-5 and J is TRBJ2-1; D call uncertain. Germline CDR1 MNHEY, CDR2 SVGAGI. Trimming cost V 5 bases and J 5 bases, with 10 bases left between them. The CDR3 runs to 13 residues. The DNA for the CDR3 is TGTGCCAGCAGTCCGCAAGAACACAATGAGCAGTTCTTC. As protein: CASSPQEHNEQFF.

The gene calls are TRBV5-4 and TRBJ2-3; 11 bases agree with TRBD2. The ends lost 2 bases at V and 4 bases at J; junction bases unmatched: 6. The CDR3 has 16 residues. The V gene's germline CDR1 is SGHNT and CDR2 YYREEE (reference sequence). The CDR3 nucleotides read TGTGCCAGCAGCTTTCCCGGGACTAGCGGCGCAGATACGCAGTATTTT. It specifies CASSFPGTSGADTQYF. Combining the CDR3 with reference TRBV5-4 and TRBJ2-3 gives the whole variable domain ETGVTQSPTHLIKTRGQQVTLRCSSQSGHNTVSWYQQALGQGPQFIFQYYREEENGRGNFPPRFSGLQFPNYSSELNVNALELDDSALYLCASSFPGTSGADTQYFGPGTRLTVL.

The table lists this clone with a count of one. The gene calls are TRBV6-5 and TRBJ2-5, with D uncertain. V lost 8 bases and J lost 5, with 15 bases in between. The CDR3 spans 13 residues. Germline CDR1 and CDR2: MNHEY and SVGAGI. CDR3 residues: CASQGRGGETQYF. Written as DNA, the CDR3 is TGTGCCAGCCAAGGGCGAGGCGGTGAGACCCAGTACTTC.

The chain is built from TRBV10-2 and TRBJ1-6; 9 bases line up with TRBD1. The CDR3 length is 14 residues. From germline, CDR1 is WSHSY and CDR2 SAAADI. J gave up 7 bases and V 5 bases, and 3 bases lay outside the gene matches. As DNA, the CDR3 is TGCGCCAGCAGTCGAGGACAGGGGAATTCACCCCTCCACTTT. It yields the protein CASSRGQGNSPLHF.

The chain joins TRBV7-6 to TRBJ2-7; D may be TRBD1 (6 bases). Germline CDR1 SGHVS, CDR2 FNYEAQ. V lost 1 base and J lost 4, with 11 bases in between. The CDR3 length is 14 residues. The CDR3 DNA reads TGTGCCAGCAGCTTAGGCCCCCAGGGGTACGAGCAGTACTTC. As protein: CASSLGPQGYEQYF.

The chain links TRBV5-4 to TRBJ1-2, with 12 bases aligning to TRBD1. Per the germline V gene, CDR1 is SGHNT and CDR2 is YYREEE (reference sequence). V shed 2 bases and J 7 bases; nucleotides not matched to a gene: 6. The CDR3 has 15 residues. The CDR3 spells CASSFRDRGLGGYTF. CDR3 nucleotide sequence: TGTGCCAGCAGCTTCAGGGACAGGGGGCTCGGTGGCTACACCTTC. The whole variable domain, remainder taken from reference TRBV5-4 and TRBJ1-2, is ETGVTQSPTHLIKTRGQQVTLRCSSQSGHNTVSWYQQALGQGPQFIFQYYREEENGRGNFPPRFSGLQFPNYSSELNVNALELDDSALYLCASSFRDRGLGGYTFGSGTRLTVV.

The CDR3: CASSFGERLGYTF. DNA for the CDR3: TGTGCCAGCAGTTTCGGGGAGCGGCTGGGCTACACCTTC. This chain links TRBV12-3 or TRBV12-4 with TRBJ1-2; no firm D call. Trimming took off 3 bases at V and 8 bases at J, with 13 bases between the two ends. The CDR3 is 13 amino acids.

The chain joins TRBV2 to TRBJ2-3; TRBD2 matches at 14 bases. Per germline, CDR1 SNHLY and CDR2 FYNNEI. V trimming: 6 bases; J trimming: 5 bases; junction bases outside the gene matches: 7. This CDR3 is built from 16 residues. This CDR3 is CASRMTSGGAEDTQYF. CDR3 bases: TGTGCCAGCAGGATGACTAGCGGGGGGGCCGAAGATACGCAGTATTTT.

The chain links TRBV5-6 to TRBJ2-7, with TRBD2 matching over 7 bases. Looked up from germline, CDR1 is SGHDT and CDR2 is YYEEEE. The J segment lost 11 bases and the V segment lost 0 bases, leaving 5 bases of the junction unmatched. The CDR3 consists of 12 residues. This CDR3 reads CASSLGEGPEYF. Here the CDR3 DNA reads TGTGCCAGCAGCTTGGGGGAGGGGCCAGAGTACTTC.

V is TRBV7-3 and J is TRBJ1-1; possibly TRBD1 for D (5 bases). CDR3 length: 15 amino acids. CDR1 and CDR2 from the germline V gene are SGHTA and FQGTGA. Trimming left V 4 bases short and J 8 bases short, with 20 bases between. CDR3 loop: CASSYASPGRFEAFF. The CDR3 nucleotides read TGTGCCAGCAGCTACGCCTCGCCGGGACGCTTCGAAGCTTTCTTT.

The chain uses TRBV12-3 or TRBV12-4 and TRBJ2-7, with TRBD1 identical over 7 bases. With 5 bases clipped from V and 6 bases from J, the junction kept 7 bases outside the gene matches. The CDR3 loop spans 13 amino acids. The CDR3 is CASSVTGWSEQYF. CDR3 sequence (DNA): TGTGCCAGCAGTGTGACAGGGTGGTCCGAGCAGTACTTC.

The chain combines TRBV18 with TRBJ2-1; possibly TRBD1 or TRBD2 for D (6 bases each). Germline V gene lookup returns CDR1 KGHSH and CDR2 LQKENI. This CDR3 has 18 residues. V was pared by 5 bases and J by 1 base, with 21 bases between. The chain's CDR3 is CASSSGGQGTSSYNEQFF. The CDR3 nucleotides read TGTGCCAGCTCATCAGGCGGGCAGGGGACTTCTTCCTACAATGAGCAGTTCTTC.

The chain recombines TRBV11-2 with TRBJ2-7; D call uncertain. This CDR3 is built from 14 residues. V lost 0 bases and J 2 bases, leaving 8 bases between the germline ends. Germline-derived CDR1 and CDR2 are SGHAT and FQNNGV. As DNA, the CDR3 is TGTGCCAGCAGCTTAGATCCAGCCGCCTACGAGCAGTACTTC. This translates into CASSLDPAAYEQYF. Combining the CDR3 with reference TRBV11-2 and TRBJ2-7 gives the whole variable domain EAGVAQSPRYKIIEKRQSVAFWCNPISGHATLYWYQQILGQGPKLLIQFQNNGVVDDSQLPKDRFSAERLKGVDSTLKIQPAKLEDSAVYLCASSLDPAAYEQYFGPGTRLTVT.

The gene calls are TRBV7-6 and TRBJ2-7; 11 bases match TRBD1. J lost 3 bases, V lost 8 bases, and 6 bases had no gene match. Germline CDR1 reads SGHVS; CDR2 reads FNYEAQ. The CDR3 is made up of 14 amino acids. CDR3 coding DNA: TGTGCCAGCGGATCCGGGACAGGGGGCTACGAGCAGTACTTC. Protein product: CASGSGTGGYEQYF.

The V and J genes are TRBV7-8 and TRBJ2-2, with 9 nucleotides matching TRBD1. CDR1 is SGHVS and CDR2 is FQNEAQ in the germline V gene. This CDR3 spans 15 amino acids. The J segment lost 4 bases and the V segment lost 5 bases, leaving 5 bases of the junction unmatched. CDR3 in amino acids: CASSIRDRVTGELFF. Here the CDR3 DNA reads TGTGCCAGCAGCATCCGGGACAGGGTCACCGGGGAGCTGTTTTTT.

The rearrangement links TRBV29-1 to TRBJ1-4, with D possibly being TRBD1 (5 bases). The CDR3 sequence is 13 residues long. Germline V gene data show CDR1 as SQVTM and CDR2 as ANQGSEA. Trimming cost V 5 bases and J 4 bases, with 11 bases left between them. In DNA, the CDR3 is TGCAGCGTTCTCCGAGACAGTAATGAAAAACTGTTTTTT. Translation gives CSVLRDSNEKLFF.

The chain links TRBV11-2 to TRBJ2-1; a weak D match, TRBD2 (6 bases). Germline CDR1 reads SGHAT; CDR2 reads FQNNGV. The CDR3 covers 12 residues. Trimming took 4 bases from V and 15 from J, leaving 16 bases between them. In nucleotides, the CDR3 is TGTGCCAGCAGCTACTCGGCGGGGCCACGGTTCTTC. It is translated as CASSYSAGPRFF.

V usage is TRBV19 and J usage is TRBJ1-1; D unresolved. Germline V CDR1 and CDR2: LNHDA, SQIVND (reference sequence). The V and J ends lost 1 base and 4 bases respectively, with 7 bases between them. The CDR3 totals 13 residues. CDR3 nucleotide sequence: TGTGCCAGTAGTATAGTACGTACCACTGAAGCTTTCTTT. This gives the protein CASSIVRTTEAFF.

The V and J genes are TRBV4-1 and TRBJ1-5; D is undetermined. CDR1 is MGHRA, CDR2 YSYEKL, per germline. The CDR3 loop spans 14 amino acids. V gave up 3 bases and J gave up 3 bases, with 9 bases separating them. Here the CDR3 DNA reads TGCGCCAGCAGCCAGGACGAGGACAATCAGCCCCAGCATTTT. Residues: CASSQDEDNQPQHF.

This sequence joins TRBV4-2 and TRBJ1-2; tentatively, D is TRBD1 (5 bases). The CDR3 is 14 residues long. Germline V gene lookup returns CDR1 LGHNA and CDR2 YNFKEQ. V gave up 1 base and J gave up 1 base, with 7 bases separating them. The CDR3 loop reads CASSQGGINYGYTF. The CDR3 DNA sequence: TGTGCCAGCAGCCAAGGGGGGATTAACTATGGCTACACCTTC.

The chain combines TRBV15 with TRBJ1-3; D is uncertain. Germline V gene sequence: CDR1 LNHNV, CDR2 YYDKDF (reference sequence). This CDR3 spans 16 amino acids. The ends were cut back, 0 bases at V and 0 bases at J, with 9 bases in the middle. The CDR3 loop is CATSRDKVISGNTIYF. CDR3 DNA: TGTGCCACCAGCAGAGATAAGGTGATCTCTGGAAACACCATATATTTT.

J is TRBJ1-6 and V is TRBV5-6; 8 bases line up with TRBD1. Germline CDR1 SGHDT, CDR2 YYEEEE. The V gene end was trimmed by 8 bases and the J gene end by 10 bases; junction bases not matched to a gene: 5. This CDR3 comprises 12 residues. Here the CDR3 reads CASGTGNSPLHF. CDR3 coding DNA: TGTGCCAGTGGGACAGGAAACTCACCCCTCCACTTT.

The CDR3 loop reads CASSYSGGPLSTQYF. The DNA for the CDR3 is TGTGCCAGCAGTTATAGCGGGGGCCCCCTGAGTACGCAGTATTTT. V is TRBV6-2 or TRBV6-3 and J is TRBJ2-3; 9 nucleotides line up with TRBD2. The germline CDR1 and CDR2 sequences are MNHEY and SVGEGT. The CDR3 totals 15 residues. The V gene end was trimmed by 3 bases and the J gene end by 8 bases; junction bases not matched to a gene: 9.

This rearrangement joins TRBV5-4 to TRBJ2-1, with a weak D call TRBD1 (5 bases). The germline V gene encodes CDR1 SGHNT and CDR2 YYREEE (reference sequence). The CDR3 covers 13 residues. The V and J ends lost 4 bases and 9 bases respectively, with 14 bases between them. The CDR3 protein is CASSRIGAGEQFF. CDR3 bases: TGTGCCAGCAGCCGCATAGGGGCCGGTGAGCAGTTCTTC.

This rearrangement joins TRBV19 to TRBJ1-1; 7 positions match TRBD1. V trimming: 8 bases; J trimming: 7 bases; junction bases outside the gene matches: 16. The germline CDR1 and CDR2 sequences are LNHDA and SQIVND (reference sequence). This CDR3 region has 15 residues. CDR3 DNA: TGTGCCAGTTCAGAGGGGGCCAGGACCCGAATTGAAGCTTTCTTT. As protein: CASSEGARTRIEAFF.

In DNA form, the CDR3 reads TGTGCCAGCAGCTTGCGGACAGGAAACACCATATATTTT. Its translation is CASSLRTGNTIYF. This chain uses TRBV5-5 with TRBJ1-3; TRBD1 might be the D (5 bases). Germline loops: CDR1 SGHKS, CDR2 YYEKEE (reference sequence). Trimming removed 1 base at V and 4 bases at J, with 6 bases between. The CDR3 runs 13 residues.

J is TRBJ2-7 and V is TRBV6-1; 10 nucleotides agree with TRBD2. Germline V gene lookup returns CDR1 MNHNS and CDR2 SASEGT. The CDR3 totals 15 residues. V gave up 3 bases and J gave up 2 bases; unmatched junction bases: 4. The CDR3, as DNA: TGTGCCAGCAGTGACCAGCTAGCGGGGGCCTACGAGCAGTACTTC. This gives the protein CASSDQLAGAYEQYF.

The J gene is TRBJ1-5, the V gene TRBV7-2; D might be TRBD1 (5 bases). Germline V lookup: CDR1 SGHTA, CDR2 FQGNSA. CDR3 length equals 15 residues. Trimming took 5 bases from V and 3 from J, leaving 14 bases between them. CDR3 protein: CASSPPGGYNQPQHF. CDR3 nucleotide sequence: TGTGCCAGCAGCCCCCCCGGGGGGTACAATCAGCCCCAGCATTTT.